This is a list of T cell receptor beta chains from one sample in a study of shared clonotypes between healthy human individuals. The repertoire was sequenced with immunoSEQ multiplex PCR; TCRdb's copy has only in-frame clones and lacks some. The sample records over 950,000 clones, around 77% being singletons. Sample: memory CD4+ T cells from PBMCs. The receptors derive from a man aged 18 to 29 in good health. Some clones in this sample may be carry-over from other donors' samples. Both conserved end residues are part of each CDR3. D genes are given only for firm matches. Where a row states a size, it is once, few, many or the class of an expanded clone; other rows omit it.

v_call	j_call	clone_size	d_call	cdr3_nt	cdr3_aa
TRBV5-8	TRBJ2-7	NA	NA	TGTGCCAGCAGCTTGGCCCCTGGGTCTAGGAGCTCCTACGAGCAGTACTTC	CASSLAPGSRSSYEQYF
TRBV4-1	TRBJ1-3	NA	NA	TGCGCCAGCAGCCAGGGCCTCTCTGGAAACACCATATATTTT	CASSQGLSGNTIYF
TRBV28	TRBJ2-7	NA	TRBD1	TGTGCCAGCAGGACCTCAGGGGGCTACGAGCAGTACTTC	CASRTSGGYEQYF
TRBV7-2	TRBJ2-7	NA	TRBD2	TGTGCCAGCAGCTTAGTCGGAACTAGCGGGAATTACGAGCAGTACTTC	CASSLVGTSGNYEQYF
TRBV5-1	TRBJ2-2	NA	TRBD2	TGCGCCAGCAGCTTGGGGACTAGCGGGAGCGGCACCGGGGAGCTGTTTTTT	CASSLGTSGSGTGELFF
TRBV9	TRBJ2-1	NA	NA	TGTGCCAGCAGCGTGTTGGGGGACCCCTACAATGAGCAGTTCTTC	CASSVLGDPYNEQFF
TRBV28	TRBJ2-4	NA	NA	TGTGCCAGCAGTTTACCGAAAAACATTCAGTACTTC	CASSLPKNIQYF
TRBV7-8	TRBJ1-5	NA	NA	TGTGCCAGCAGCCCAAGCCGCAGGGGCCCCACTCAGCCCCAGCATTTT	CASSPSRRGPTQPQHF
TRBV30	TRBJ2-1	NA	NA	TGTGCCTGGAGGGGTGGATTAGGGGGGCGTACCTACAATGAGCAGTTCTTC	CAWRGGLGGRTYNEQFF
TRBV6-6	TRBJ2-2	NA	NA	TGTGCCAGCAGTCCCGGGGGAGGAGACACCGGGGAGCTGTTTTTT	CASSPGGGDTGELFF
TRBV9	TRBJ2-2	NA	NA	TGTGCCAGCAGCGTAGTGGGGCAGAACACCGGGGAGCTGTTTTTT	CASSVVGQNTGELFF
TRBV5-1	TRBJ2-7	NA	TRBD1	TGCGCCAGCAGCTTGGGAGGGACAGGGGAAGGAGAGCAGTACTTC	CASSLGGTGEGEQYF
TRBV5-4	TRBJ1-3	NA	NA	TGTGCCAGCAGCTTTGAGGGGCTTCTCTCTGGAAACACCATATATTTT	CASSFEGLLSGNTIYF
TRBV6-5	TRBJ2-3	NA	NA	TGTGCCAGCCAGGAAGGTACGCAGTATTTT	CASQEGTQYF
TRBV30	TRBJ1-5	NA	NA	TGTGCCTGGAGTGAGTGGGGAGGAGGTCAGCCCCAGCATTTT	CAWSEWGGGQPQHF
TRBV30	TRBJ1-5	few	NA	TGTGCCTGGAGTACCCGAGCGGGGACTCAGCCCCAGCATTTT	CAWSTRAGTQPQHF
TRBV28	TRBJ2-1	NA	NA	TGTGCCAGCAGTTTTTTGCGGGACAGACCAGAGCAGTTCTTC	CASSFLRDRPEQFF
TRBV7-3	TRBJ2-3	NA	TRBD2	TGTGCCAGCAGCTTAGAGGATCGAGCGGGAGAGACGTCGCAGTATTTT	CASSLEDRAGETSQYF
TRBV4-1	TRBJ2-7	NA	TRBD1	TGCGCCAGCAGCCAAGAGTACAGGGGTTACGAGCAGTACTTC	CASSQEYRGYEQYF
TRBV28	TRBJ1-1	NA	NA	TGTGCCAGCAGTTCCCCGGGAGCCATGAACACTGAAGCTTTCTTT	CASSSPGAMNTEAFF
TRBV9	TRBJ1-4	few	NA	TGTGCCAGCAGCGTAGCAGGGACTAATGAAAAACTGTTTTTT	CASSVAGTNEKLFF
TRBV5-8	TRBJ2-4	few	NA	TGTGCCAGCAGCTTGGGGGGGTACATTCAGTACTTC	CASSLGGYIQYF
TRBV23-1	TRBJ2-5	NA	NA	TGCGCCAGCAGTCAATCTGGGACCGAGGGGTATCAAGAGACCCAGTACTTC	CASSQSGTEGYQETQYF
TRBV20-1	TRBJ1-1	NA	NA	TGCAGTGAAGGAGGGAACACTGAAGCTTTCTTT	CSEGGNTEAFF
TRBV15	TRBJ1-3	NA	TRBD1	TGTGCCACCACCCCCCCCAGGGACAGAATTCTCGGGAACACCATATATTTT	CATTPPRDRILGNTIYF
TRBV30	TRBJ1-2	NA	NA	TGTGCCTGGAGTGTAGCCCCGGGGGGTTATGGCTACACCTTC	CAWSVAPGGYGYTF